Following are 20 T cell receptor beta chains from one sample sequenced in a study of T-cell memory formation after mild COVID-19. MiXCR, applied by TCRdb to the 5' RACE reads, yields one record per CDR3 protein. The table lists more than 250,000 distinct CDR3 sequences, 16% of them singletons, with around 21% in the top ten. Specimen: PBMCs or a T cell subset sorted from them (not recorded which). Receptors were obtained from a man between 18 and 29 years old who had mild COVID-19 (a few samples of this study predate the infection). Cell type and time point are not known.

This clonotype came up a few times. The V call is TRBV9, the J call TRBJ2-2; 9 positions match TRBD2. After removal of 5 bases from V and 0 bases from J, the junction contained 2 bases not matched to a gene. Germline CDR1 reads SGDLS; CDR2 reads YYNGEE. The CDR3 loop spans 15 amino acids. The CDR3, as DNA: TGTGCCAGCAGAGCGGGGGGATCGAACACCGGGGAGCTGTTTTTT. Translation: CASRAGGSNTGELFF.

This chain joins TRBV4-1 and TRBJ1-6; D is perhaps TRBD1 (5 bases). With 4 bases removed from V and 13 bases from J, the gap between germline ends came to 17 bases. The CDR3 consists of 14 residues. Germline CDR1 is MGHRA and CDR2 is YSYEKL. DNA for the CDR3: TGCGCCAGCAGCCCCGGGACTCGCCCTTTGCCCCTCCACTTT. Its translation: CASSPGTRPLPLHF.

The sample holds many counts of this clonotype. The rearrangement links TRBV7-2 to TRBJ2-3; TRBD2 aligns across 9 bases. Germline V lookup: CDR1 SGHTA, CDR2 FQGNSA. The CDR3 contains 15 residues. V gave up 2 bases and J gave up 2 bases; unmatched junction bases: 2. The CDR3 region is CASSLSGGNTDTQYF. CDR3 coding DNA: TGTGCCAGCAGCTTAAGCGGGGGGAACACAGATACGCAGTATTTT.

This clonotype was seen a handful of times. This chain uses TRBV4-1 with TRBJ2-2; D unclear. The CDR3 loop spans 12 amino acids. V was trimmed by 7 bases and J by 5 bases, leaving 8 bases between them. The germline V gene has CDR1 MGHRA and CDR2 YSYEKL. The CDR3, as DNA: TGCGCCAGCACCGCATCGACCGGGGAGCTGTTTTTT. Translated: CASTASTGELFF.

V and J are TRBV6-2 or TRBV6-3 and TRBJ1-5; D not resolved. V lost 0 bases and J 7 bases, leaving 10 bases between the germline ends. In germline, CDR1 is MNHEY, CDR2 SVGEGT. This CDR3 comprises 14 residues. CDR3 sequence (DNA): TGTGCCAGCAGTTACTCGCAGGCCGTACAGCCCCAGCATTTT. Protein: CASSYSQAVQPQHF.

The V and J genes are TRBV7-2 and TRBJ1-5, with D possibly TRBD1 on 5 matching bases. CDR3 length: 15 residues. Germline CDR1 SGHTA, CDR2 FQGNSA. V lost 2 bases, J lost 4 bases, and 12 bases lay in between. CDR3 DNA: TGTGCCAGCAGCTTAATGCAGGGTGGTAATCAGCCCCAGCATTTT. Its translation: CASSLMQGGNQPQHF. The variable domain in full, completed from reference TRBV7-2 and TRBJ1-5, reads GAGVSQSPSNKVTEKGKDVELRCDPISGHTALYWYRQSLGQGLEFLIYFQGNSAPDKSGLPSDRFSAERTGGSVSTLTIQRTQQEDSAVYLCASSLMQGGNQPQHFGDGTRLSIL.

This rearrangement joins TRBV19 to TRBJ2-1, with TRBD2 matching over 8 bases. Germline V gives CDR1 LNHDA, CDR2 SQIVND (reference sequence). V was clipped by 3 bases and J by 2 bases; unmatched bases: 3. This CDR3 region has 15 residues. The CDR3 DNA is TGTGCCAGTAGTATCCCCGGGGGGGCCTACAATGAGCAGTTCTTC. It translates to CASSIPGGAYNEQFF.

This clonotype was picked up one time. The rearrangement joins TRBV4-2 to TRBJ2-7; 9 bases agree with TRBD1. This CDR3 region has 15 residues. The germline CDR1 and CDR2 sequences are LGHNA and YNFKEQ. V gave up 3 bases and J gave up 6 bases; unmatched junction bases: 9. The CDR3 reads CASSHGPGTGFEQYF. CDR3 coding DNA: TGTGCCAGCAGCCACGGCCCGGGGACAGGGTTCGAGCAGTACTTC.

This clonotype was counted many times. V and J are TRBV5-1 and TRBJ1-2; 8 bases are shared with TRBD1. The CDR3 is 14 amino acids. V lost 0 bases and J lost 6; bases outside the gene matches: 4. Germline V CDR1 and CDR2: SGHRS, YFSETQ. CDR3 DNA: TGCGCCAGCAGCTTGGGGACAGGGTCGGATGGCTACACCTTC. Its translation: CASSLGTGSDGYTF.

This sequence joins TRBV28 and TRBJ2-4; the match to TRBD1 covers 9 bases. Per the germline V gene, CDR1 is MDHEN and CDR2 is SYDVKM. V lost 6 bases to trimming and J lost 7 bases; unmatched junction nucleotides: 10. This CDR3 comprises 15 residues. In nucleotides, the CDR3 is TGTGCCAGCAGCCTAGCCGGGACAGGGAAGAACATTCAGTACTTC. Its protein product is CASSLAGTGKNIQYF.

This clonotype was seen a few times. V is TRBV4-1 and J is TRBJ2-7; possibly TRBD1 for D (6 bases). Germline CDR1 and CDR2: MGHRA and YSYEKL. The CDR3 extends over 15 amino acids. Deletions cut 3 bases from V and 7 bases from J, with 19 bases between. CDR3 loop: CASSHRWTAGREQYF. CDR3 sequence (DNA): TGCGCCAGCAGCCACAGGTGGACAGCCGGACGGGAGCAGTACTTC.

The chain is built from TRBV4-1 and TRBJ2-1, with 8 bases lining up with TRBD1. CDR1 and CDR2 from the germline V gene are MGHRA and YSYEKL. The CDR3 runs 15 residues. Unmatched junction bases numbered 3, after V lost 4 bases and J lost 1 base. CDR3 residues: CASSRGQGSYNEQFF. For the CDR3, the DNA is TGCGCCAGCAGCCGTGGACAGGGATCCTACAATGAGCAGTTCTTC.

The chain combines TRBV27 with TRBJ2-5; D unclear. The CDR3 sequence is 15 residues long. Germline V gene lookup returns CDR1 MNHEY and CDR2 SMNVEV (reference sequence). V was trimmed by 4 bases and J by 1 base, leaving 13 bases between them. CDR3 coding DNA: TGTGCCAGCAGTTCCCCCGACTGGGGCCAAGAGACCCAGTACTTC. It encodes CASSSPDWGQETQYF.

This chain joins TRBV7-9 and TRBJ1-2, with no clear D. Germline V CDR1 and CDR2: SEHNR, FQNEAQ (reference sequence). The CDR3 covers 13 residues. Trimming removed 1 base from V and 8 bases from J, with 11 bases in between. The CDR3 coding sequence is TGTGCCAGCAGCTTAGATGCGGGGAGAGGCTACACCTTC. Its translation is CASSLDAGRGYTF.

In this sample, this clonotype turned up many times. This sequence joins TRBV28 and TRBJ1-1, with 7 bases that match TRBD1. Germline CDR1 and CDR2: MDHEN and SYDVKM. This CDR3 has 15 amino acids. The J segment lost 2 bases and the V segment lost 6 bases, leaving 9 bases of the junction unmatched. The DNA of the CDR3 is TGTGCCAGCAGGCACCCCGACAGGGTTAACACTGAAGCTTTCTTT. It encodes CASRHPDRVNTEAFF.

This clonotype was counted between two and nine times. The chain joins TRBV5-1 to TRBJ2-1, with TRBD2 identical over 14 bases. The germline V gene has CDR1 SGHRS and CDR2 YFSETQ. Unmatched junction bases numbered 2, after V lost 0 bases and J lost 6 bases. This CDR3 is 16 amino acids long. The CDR3 here is CASSLGGLAGGNEQFF. For the CDR3, the DNA is TGCGCCAGCAGCTTGGGAGGACTAGCGGGGGGCAATGAGCAGTTCTTC.

This chain links TRBV6-2 or TRBV6-3 with TRBJ2-3; either TRBD1 or TRBD2 may fit D (5 bases each). The germline V gene encodes CDR1 MNHEY and CDR2 SVGEGT. The V end lost 6 bases, the J end lost 2 bases, and 12 bases lay between the germline ends. There are 14 residues in the CDR3. The CDR3 DNA sequence: TGTGCCAGCAGACCCGGGACCGCCACAGATACGCAGTATTTT. Amino acids: CASRPGTATDTQYF.

In its sample, this clonotype was seen a few times. The genes are TRBV3-1 and TRBJ2-1, with 7 positions matching TRBD2. The CDR3 consists of 13 residues. With 4 bases clipped from V and 6 bases from J, the junction kept 3 bases outside the gene matches. Germline CDR1 and CDR2: LGHDT and YNNKEL (reference sequence). The CDR3 here is CASSRAGLNEQFF. In nucleotides, the CDR3 is TGTGCCAGCAGCCGAGCGGGGCTCAATGAGCAGTTCTTC.

CDR3 sequence: CASSSRDRGATNEKLFF. The CDR3 region has the DNA TGTGCCAGCAGTTCCAGAGACAGGGGAGCAACTAATGAAAAACTGTTTTTT. The J gene is TRBJ1-4, the V gene TRBV6-6; 8 nucleotides align to TRBD1. CDR3 length: 17 residues. Germline V CDR1 and CDR2: MNHNY, SVGAGI (reference sequence). The ends lost 4 bases at V and 0 bases at J; junction bases unmatched: 7.

This clonotype has a handful of counts. This rearrangement joins TRBV20-1 to TRBJ2-7; a weak D match, TRBD1 (6 bases). Germline V gene lookup returns CDR1 DFQATT and CDR2 SNEGSKA (reference sequence). The CDR3 covers 15 residues. Between the trimmed V and J ends, which lost 3 bases and 2 bases, there was a span of 17 bases. The CDR3 sequence is CSARGSDSITYEQYF. In DNA, the CDR3 is TGCAGTGCTAGGGGTTCGGACAGCATAACCTACGAGCAGTACTTC.